This T cell receptor beta chain was recovered during a study of OX40 agonist ivuxolimab in advanced cancers. The CDR3 sequence is 16 residues long. The method was immunoSEQ multiplex PCR; TCRdb's version includes in-frame clones alone and lacks a portion of them. This table holds 80,000 to 95,000 clones, 92% found once. The TCR was taken from an adult with an advanced solid tumor such as melanoma, head and neck, liver or kidney cancer. The chain couples TRBV21-1 to TRBJ2-3; TRBD2, the table's D call, lacks a check against the DNA. TRBV21-1 is deemed a pseudogene. The sequenced sample was CD4+ or CD8+ T cells sorted from blood, obtained in a trial of the OX40 agonist ivuxolimab. The CDR3 sequence: CASSKLAGGITDTQYF. The CDR3, as DNA: TGTGCCAGCAGCAAGTTAGCGGGGGGGATTACAGATACGCAGTATTTT.